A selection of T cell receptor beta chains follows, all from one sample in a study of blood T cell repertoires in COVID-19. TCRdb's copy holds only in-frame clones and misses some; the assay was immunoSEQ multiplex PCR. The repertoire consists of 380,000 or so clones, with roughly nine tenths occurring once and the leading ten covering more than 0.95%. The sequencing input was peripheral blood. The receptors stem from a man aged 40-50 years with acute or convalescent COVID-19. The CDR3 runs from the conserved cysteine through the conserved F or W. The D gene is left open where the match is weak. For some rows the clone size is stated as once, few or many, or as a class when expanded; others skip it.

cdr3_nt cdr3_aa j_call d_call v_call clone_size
TGTGCCAGCAGAGAGTGGGGGGGGCAAGGGTATGAGCAGTTCTTC CASREWGGQGYEQFF TRBJ2-1 . TRBV6-5 once
TGTGCCAGCAGCCTCCTCGGACTTAACTATGGCTACACCTTC CASSLLGLNYGYTF TRBJ1-2 . TRBV6-5 .
TGTGCCAGTAGTATTGGTTTCGACAGGGCCTACGAGCAGTACTTC CASSIGFDRAYEQYF TRBJ2-7 TRBD1 TRBV19 .
TGTGCCAGCAGCCGTACCGTCCGAACTAGCGGGGTCTCCTACGAGCAGTACTTC CASSRTVRTSGVSYEQYF TRBJ2-7 TRBD2 TRBV5-8 .
TGTGCCAGCACTCCGGGGGGGTCCTACAATGAGCAGTTCTTC CASTPGGSYNEQFF TRBJ2-1 TRBD2 TRBV9 .
TGTGCCAGCAGCGTCCCCCAGACAGGGAGCTCCTACAATGAGCAGTTCTTC CASSVPQTGSSYNEQFF TRBJ2-1 TRBD1 TRBV9 .
TGTGCCAGCAGTGAAGTCGGACAATTCACCGGGGAGCTGTTTTTT CASSEVGQFTGELFF TRBJ2-2 . TRBV6-1 .
TGTGCCAGCAGCTCACGGGGACAGGGTAGCCATGAGCAGTTCTTC CASSSRGQGSHEQFF TRBJ2-1 TRBD1 TRBV5-6 .
TGTGCCAGCAGTCAACAGGGAAGGCTTAACTATGGCTACACCTTC CASSQQGRLNYGYTF TRBJ1-2 . TRBV6-5 .
TGTGCCAGACCTAGAGCGGGGGGGACCTACAATGAGCAGTTCTTC CARPRAGGTYNEQFF TRBJ2-1 TRBD2 TRBV7-2 .
TGTGCCTGGACCTGGGGAGTTTCCGGGGATACGCAGTATTTT CAWTWGVSGDTQYF TRBJ2-3 . TRBV30 once
TGTGCCAGCAGACCGACTCCCGGTACGACCCAGTACTTC CASRPTPGTTQYF TRBJ2-5 . TRBV28 .
TGTGCCAGCAGCTTAGAAGGGGGTTTGGGAAAACTGTTTTTT CASSLEGGLGKLFF TRBJ1-4 . TRBV7-2 .
TGTGCCATCAGTGAGGGAGATTTGAACACTGAAGCTTTCTTT CAISEGDLNTEAFF TRBJ1-1 . TRBV10-3 .
TGTGCCAGCAGCAGGGGAAGGACTGAAGCTTTCTTT CASSRGRTEAFF TRBJ1-1 . TRBV6-5 .
TGCGCCAGCAGCTGGGGACAGGGTGGTGGCTACACCTTC CASSWGQGGGYTF TRBJ1-2 TRBD1 TRBV5-1 .
TGTGCCAGCAGCTTGACTAGCTCGGGGGCCACAGATACGCAGTATTTT CASSLTSSGATDTQYF TRBJ2-3 . TRBV7-3 once
TGTGCCAGCAGCTTGATCCAGGGGCTGGATGGCTACACCTTC CASSLIQGLDGYTF TRBJ1-2 . TRBV11-2 once
TGCGCCAGCAGCCCTCCGGGACAGGGCTATGGCTACACCTTC CASSPPGQGYGYTF TRBJ1-2 TRBD1 TRBV5-1 .
TGTGCCAGCAGTTCACCGGGAGAGGACTCCTACGAGCAGTACTTC CASSSPGEDSYEQYF TRBJ2-7 . TRBV27 once
TGTGCCAGCAGCCGTAGGGTCGGGACAGGCTATGGCTACACCTTC CASSRRVGTGYGYTF TRBJ1-2 TRBD1 TRBV9 .
TGTGCCTGGACCAGGGTACATGAGCAGTTCTTC CAWTRVHEQFF TRBJ2-1 . TRBV30 .
TGTGCCACCAGTGATGCGGACAGGGGGGAGACCCAGTACTTC CATSDADRGETQYF TRBJ2-5 TRBD1 TRBV24-1 .
TGTGCCAGTAGTACGTCGAGCGAAAAACTGTTTTTT CASSTSSEKLFF TRBJ1-4 . TRBV19 .
TGTGCCAGCAGTGCCCGGGGGGCTGGAAACACCATATATTTT CASSARGAGNTIYF TRBJ1-3 . TRBV14 .
TGTGCCATCAGCCCCAGTGACAGGCCCAACGAGCAGTACTTC CAISPSDRPNEQYF TRBJ2-7 . TRBV10-3 .
TGTGCCAGCAGTTCCCTAGGGGGGGTATCCGGGGAGCTGTTTTTT CASSSLGGVSGELFF TRBJ2-2 . TRBV6-5 once
TGTGCCAGCACTGAACTCCGGGGTTACAATGAGCAGTTCTTC CASTELRGYNEQFF TRBJ2-1 . TRBV6-1 .
TGTGCCAGCAGCTCAACGGGACAACACGGTAACGAGCAGTACTTC CASSSTGQHGNEQYF TRBJ2-7 . TRBV7-3 .
TGTGCCAGCAGTCCCCGGACTAGCGGGATCAACACAGATACGCAGTATTTT CASSPRTSGINTDTQYF TRBJ2-3 TRBD2 TRBV6-6 .
TGTGCCAGCAGCCAAGACAGGGGGCGAAGCGAGCAGTACTTC CASSQDRGRSEQYF TRBJ2-7 TRBD1 TRBV4-2 few
TGTGCCAGCAGCCCCGGACAGATTACCTACAATGAGCAGTTCTTC CASSPGQITYNEQFF TRBJ2-1 . TRBV7-2 .
TGTGCCAGCCGTAACACAGATACGCAGTATTTT CASRNTDTQYF TRBJ2-3 . TRBV7-9 .
TGTGCCAGCAGTTACGCGGGGGGGCCAACCTACGAGCAGTACTTC CASSYAGGPTYEQYF TRBJ2-7 TRBD2 TRBV6-5 .
TGCGCCAGCAGCCAAGATGGGGGGGGAGACTCCTACGAGCAGTACTTC CASSQDGGGDSYEQYF TRBJ2-7 TRBD2 TRBV4-1 .
TGTGCCAGCAGCCGACCGGGGACTGAAGCTTTCTTT CASSRPGTEAFF TRBJ1-1 . TRBV14 .
TGCGCCAGCAGCTTGGAAGCGGGAGGTCGGACAGATACGCAGTATTTT CASSLEAGGRTDTQYF TRBJ2-3 TRBD2 TRBV5-1 .
TGTGCCAGCAGTTATCAGGCGGGGGTAGGTGAGCAGTTCTTC CASSYQAGVGEQFF TRBJ2-1 TRBD2 TRBV6-5 .
TGTGCCAGCAGTGACGGGACTAGCGGCAATGAGCAGTTCTTC CASSDGTSGNEQFF TRBJ2-1 TRBD2 TRBV6-4 many
TGTGCCAGCAGCCAAGAGGGACTAGCGGGAGTCTACAATGAGCAGTTCTTC CASSQEGLAGVYNEQFF TRBJ2-1 TRBD2 TRBV3-1/TRBV3-2 once
TGTGCCAGCAGGACGGAGGGAAGGACTGAAGCTTTCTTT CASRTEGRTEAFF TRBJ1-1 . TRBV6-5 .
TGTGCCAGCAGCTACAGGGAGCGTGGGGCCAACGTCCTGACTTTC CASSYRERGANVLTF TRBJ2-6 . TRBV28 .
TGTGCCAGCAGTTTAAACAGGGTGGAGACCCAGTACTTC CASSLNRVETQYF TRBJ2-5 . TRBV12-3/TRBV12-4 .
TGTGCCAGCTCTGTATGGAGAGATCAGCCCCAGCATTTT CASSVWRDQPQHF TRBJ1-5 . TRBV27 .
TGTGCCAGCAGCCACGCAGGGGTAACTGAAGCTTTCTTT CASSHAGVTEAFF TRBJ1-1 . TRBV7-9 .
TGCGCCAGCAGCCAAGAACTAGGGACCTACGAGCAGTACTTC CASSQELGTYEQYF TRBJ2-7 . TRBV4-3 .
TGTGCCAGTAGTGCCTCTACAGGGTCTAACTATGGCTACACCTTC CASSASTGSNYGYTF TRBJ1-2 . TRBV19 .
TGTGCCACCAGCCCAAGACAGGGATCAACTAATGAAAAACTGTTTTTT CATSPRQGSTNEKLFF TRBJ1-4 TRBD1 TRBV15 once
TGTGCCAGCAGTTACAGGGAGTCGTATAATTCACCCCTCCACTTT CASSYRESYNSPLHF TRBJ1-6 . TRBV6-5 .
TGTGCCAGCAGCTTAGTCGGGACAGGGGGCGCCGGGCCGCTCGGCTACACCTTC CASSLVGTGGAGPLGYTF TRBJ1-2 TRBD1 TRBV7-2 few
TGTGCCACCAGTGACAGGACTGGGTCGGCCCAGTACTTC CATSDRTGSAQYF TRBJ2-5 . TRBV24-1 .
TGTGCCAGCAGTTTTGGGGGCGGGGGACCCTTGGGTAAACTGTTTTTT CASSFGGGGPLGKLFF TRBJ1-4 . TRBV27 few
TGCGCCAGCAGCTTGGTTGGACAGGGCTCTGGAAACACCATATATTTT CASSLVGQGSGNTIYF TRBJ1-3 TRBD1 TRBV5-1 once
TGTGCCAGCTCACCGCAGGGGACCCAGCCCCAGCATTTT CASSPQGTQPQHF TRBJ1-5 . TRBV18 once
TGTGCCAGCAAACCGCCGGGGGACGAGCAGTACTTC CASKPPGDEQYF TRBJ2-7 . TRBV28 .
TGTGCCAGCAGCCGCGTGGGAGGTCTTTACGAGCAGTACTTC CASSRVGGLYEQYF TRBJ2-7 . TRBV3-1/TRBV3-2 .
TGTGCCAGCGGACTAGCGTACAATGAGCAGTTCTTC CASGLAYNEQFF TRBJ2-1 TRBD2 TRBV28 .